Given below is one T cell receptor (beta chain) in context. The data derive from a study of blood T cells in healthy people across ages. The use of a sample-barcoded 5' primer and a J-beta primer mix characterized a second PCR of roughly 6 to 12 cycles. TCRdb re-called the 5' RACE reads through MiXCR, storing one row per CDR3 protein. The sample comprises 1.5 million to 2 million distinct CDR3 sequences, roughly 43% of which are singletons, and more than 20% rests with the top ten. The germline V gene has CDR1 DFQATT and CDR2 SNEGSKA (reference sequence). The CDR3 is 12 amino acids. V lost 3 bases and J lost 6, with 11 bases in between.

Sequencing used blood. The J gene is TRBJ2-5, the V gene TRBV20-1, with D unresolved. The receptor was isolated from a human donor in good health. The DNA of the CDR3 is TGCAGTGCTAGCCCCTCAAGGCAGACCCAGTACTTC. Protein sequence: CSASPSRQTQYF.